Listed below are T cell receptor beta chains from one sample, sequenced in a study of radiation and T cells in renal cell carcinoma. Sequenced by immunoSEQ multiplex PCR; TCRdb stores in-frame clones only, minus some. The sample lists about 150,000 clones; about 88% were seen once. Sequencing was performed on blood, taken from a patient whose treatment included radiotherapy and nephrectomy. These receptors came from a woman aged 45-65 years with renal cell carcinoma. Each CDR3 is given with its conserved first and last residue. The D gene is left open where the match is weak. Only part of the rows carry a size: once, few, many, or a class if the clone is expanded.

-	15	TRBJ1-2	-	TRBV21-1	TGTGCCAGCACTCAACTTTGGGGGCGCCGGTATGGCTACACCTTC	CASTQLWGRRYGYTF
-	15	TRBJ1-1	-	TRBV7-2	TGTGCCAGCAGCTTAACCCATGGCGGGAACACTGAAGCTTTCTTT	CASSLTHGGNTEAFF
-	13	TRBJ1-2	-	TRBV5-8	TGTGCCAGCAGCTTACGACAGGTCTATGGCTACACCTTC	CASSLRQVYGYTF
-	11	TRBJ1-1	-	TRBV30	TGTGCCTGGTATCGTGGATCTGAAGCTTTCTTT	CAWYRGSEAFF
-	12	TRBJ1-1	-	TRBV29-1	TGCAGCGTTGACCCTTGGAGCACTGAAGCTTTCTTT	CSVDPWSTEAFF
once	15	TRBJ1-2	-	TRBV5-1	TGCGCCAGCAGCCCGCGGGGCCCGTCAGTTTATGGCTACACCTTC	CASSPRGPSVYGYTF
few	17	TRBJ2-5	TRBD2	TRBV7-2	TGTGCCAGCAGCTTAGCCCTAGTCTCTAGCGGGGGGGCCCAATTGTACTTC	CASSLALVSSGGAQLYF
-	15	TRBJ2-7	-	TRBV21-1	TGTGCCAGCGGTCAAACACAGGGGGTAGCATACGAGCAGTACTTC	CASGQTQGVAYEQYF
-	16	TRBJ1-5	-	TRBV7-8	TGTGCCAGCAGCTTAGCGAGTTTTAGGAGCAATCAGCCCCAGCATTTT	CASSLASFRSNQPQHF
once	14	TRBJ2-5	-	TRBV11-2	TGTGCCAGCAGCTCGAGGGGTGGGTTGGAGACCCAGTACTTC	CASSSRGGLETQYF
-	15	TRBJ2-3	TRBD2	TRBV18	TGTGCCAGCTCACCCGCGGGAGCAAGCACAGATACGCAGTATTTT	CASSPAGASTDTQYF
few	15	TRBJ1-4	-	TRBV6-1	TGTGCCAGCACCCGAACAGGGTCGGGCGATGAAAAACTGTTTTTT	CASTRTGSGDEKLFF
-	16	TRBJ2-3	TRBD2	TRBV9	TGTGCCAGCAGCACCGCTAGCGGGGGGGCCGAAGATACGCAGTATTTT	CASSTASGGAEDTQYF
-	15	TRBJ2-1	TRBD2	TRBV28	TGTGCCAGCAGGGTGACTAGCGGGAACTACAATGAGCAGTTCTTC	CASRVTSGNYNEQFF
-	16	TRBJ2-3	-	TRBV18	TGTGCCAGCTCAACCACTGGCAGGGATAGCACAGATACGCAGTATTTT	CASSTTGRDSTDTQYF
-	16	TRBJ2-1	TRBD2	TRBV18	TGTGCCAGCTCAGCGGGACTAGCGTACACCTACAATGAGCAGTTCTTC	CASSAGLAYTYNEQFF
-	15	TRBJ1-2	-	TRBV5-1	TGCGCCAGCAGCTTGGATTCCCAGGGGAGTAATGGCTACACCTTC	CASSLDSQGSNGYTF
-	15	TRBJ2-7	TRBD2	TRBV7-8	TGTGCCAGCAGTAGCGGGACTAGGAGCTCCTACGAGCAGTACTTC	CASSSGTRSSYEQYF
-	15	TRBJ2-1	-	TRBV4-1	TGCGCCAGCAGCCACGGGAGGGACAGATACAATGAGCAGTTCTTC	CASSHGRDRYNEQFF
-	14	TRBJ1-1	TRBD1	TRBV19	TGTGCCAGTATCGGGACAGGGGGCGCACCTGAAGCTTTCTTT	CASIGTGGAPEAFF
-	14	TRBJ1-1	-	TRBV7-9	TGTGCCAGCAGCGTACTGACAGGAGTCACTGAAGCTTTCTTT	CASSVLTGVTEAFF
-	12	TRBJ1-1	-	TRBV7-8	TGTGCCAGCAGCTTAGCGACAGGTCGGGCTTTCTTT	CASSLATGRAFF
-	15	TRBJ2-5	-	TRBV7-9	TGTGCCAGCAGCTTTCGGGGTCAGGGGCCGGAGACCCAGTACTTC	CASSFRGQGPETQYF
-	15	TRBJ1-1	-	TRBV4-1	TGCGCCAGCAGCCAAAAAAGGACCGGGAACACTGAAGCTTTCTTT	CASSQKRTGNTEAFF
-	15	TRBJ2-1	TRBD2	TRBV18	TGTGCCAGCTCACCACCCCCTAGCGGGGTCTATGAGCAGTTCTTC	CASSPPPSGVYEQFF
-	14	TRBJ2-7	-	TRBV10-3	TGTGCCATCAGTGAGTTCGGGGTAACCTACGAGCAGTACTTC	CAISEFGVTYEQYF
-	15	TRBJ2-5	-	TRBV11-1	TGTGCCAGCAGCTTCAGGGGGGATGGTCAAGAGACCCAGTACTTC	CASSFRGDGQETQYF
-	14	TRBJ2-3	TRBD1	TRBV10-3	TGTGCCATCAAGGGGGCTTTTAGCACAGATACGCAGTATTTT	CAIKGAFSTDTQYF
-	16	TRBJ1-6	-	TRBV4-2	TGTGCCAGCAGCCAAGATTTTTGGGGGTACGATTCACCCCTCCACTTT	CASSQDFWGYDSPLHF
-	17	TRBJ2-2	TRBD2	TRBV19	TGTGCCAGTAGTCCCTGGACTAGCGGGGGGAACACCGGGGAGCTGTTTTTT	CASSPWTSGGNTGELFF
once	16	TRBJ2-1	-	TRBV5-1	TGCGCCAGCAGCCCGGGCCCAGCCGGTGCCTACAATGAGCAGTTCTTC	CASSPGPAGAYNEQFF
-	14	TRBJ2-7	-	TRBV5-6	TGTGCCAGCAGCCCTACAGCTTTCTCCTACGAGCAGTACTTC	CASSPTAFSYEQYF
-	16	TRBJ1-1	-	TRBV6-1	TGTGCCAGCAGTGAACCCGGGGGCTTGGGGAACACTGAAGCTTTCTTT	CASSEPGGLGNTEAFF
few	11	TRBJ1-1	-	TRBV29-1	TGCAGCGTGAGAACAAACACTGAAGCTTTCTTT	CSVRTNTEAFF
-	12	TRBJ2-1	-	TRBV6-1	TGTGCCAGCAGTGAGTATAGCAATGAGCAGTTCTTC	CASSEYSNEQFF
once	17	TRBJ2-7	TRBD2	TRBV4-3	TGCGCCAGCAGCCAACTAGCGGGGGGTTTCAGCTCCTACGAGCAGTACTTC	CASSQLAGGFSSYEQYF
-	15	TRBJ1-1	-	TRBV9	TGTGCCAGCAGCGTAGCTCCGGACGGGAACACTGAAGCTTTCTTT	CASSVAPDGNTEAFF
-	14	TRBJ2-3	-	TRBV6-1	TGTGCCAGCAGTGCCCTCTCTGGCGGGGATACGCAGTATTTT	CASSALSGGDTQYF
-	16	TRBJ2-5	TRBD2	TRBV30	TGTGCCTGGAGTGTAGGGCGGCTAGCGGGAAGGGAGACCCAGTACTTC	CAWSVGRLAGRETQYF
-	17	TRBJ2-6	-	TRBV5-1	TGCGCCAGCAGCAGAACCTCTTCAGGCTCTGGGGCCAACGTCCTGACTTTC	CASSRTSSGSGANVLTF
large	10	TRBJ1-2	-	TRBV6-6	TGTGCCAGCAGTCGAGGGGGCTACACCTTC	CASSRGGYTF
-	14	TRBJ2-3	-	TRBV18	TGTGCCAGCTCCCGGTCGGCTTTAACGGATACGCAGTATTTT	CASSRSALTDTQYF
-	11	TRBJ2-1	-	TRBV5-1	TGCGCCAGCAGTCTTAACAATGAGCAGTTCTTC	CASSLNNEQFF
-	15	TRBJ2-3	TRBD1	TRBV12-5	TGTGCTAGTGGCCCCGGGACAGGCCGCCTAGATACGCAGTATTTT	CASGPGTGRLDTQYF